This T cell receptor beta chain was captured by sequencing in a study of blood T cell repertoires in COVID-19. J gave up 5 bases and V 1 base, and 4 bases lay outside the gene matches. The CDR3 sequence is 15 residues long. The germline gives CDR1 SGDLS, CDR2 YYNGEE. In the authors' workflow: Scientists estimated how many nucleated cells there were by amplifying reference gene primers. Method: immunoSEQ multiplex PCR; TCRdb's copy keeps in-frame clones and lacks some. Clone size and the V and J calls come from that table; the DNA yielded D and trimming. The profile shows about 130,000 clones, approximately 85% of them singletons.

The receptor was derived from a human donor in a cohort sampled during active COVID-19. Material for sequencing was peripheral blood. The chain uses TRBV9 and TRBJ2-5, with 11 bases aligning to TRBD2. CDR3 sequence reads: CASSVSSSGGETQYF. The CDR3 DNA reads as TGTGCCAGCAGCGTATCGTCTAGCGGGGGGGAGACCCAGTACTTC.